This T cell receptor (beta chain) was obtained from a study of beta chain features in type 1 diabetes. Study-level findings and limits: A PCR bias possibly favoring shorter templates would apply equally to patients and controls. Type 1 diabetes patients had moderately but significantly shorter TCRB CDR3s in all four CD4+ subsets. Patients' naive, central memory and regulatory TCRB repertoires appeared more alike than those of healthy donors. Whether TCRB rearrangement is influenced by HLA type went unresolved here.

As concerns this clone: The target antigen is unknown.

Expressed TCRB transcripts were sequenced, since all the RNA that had been isolated was reverse transcribed. Clones were read by immunoSEQ multiplex PCR, and TCRdb kept only the in-frame ones, dropping some. Of 250,000 or so clones detected, roughly 14% appear once; the ten largest clones hold 0.015% to 0.02%. Germline V gene sequence: CDR1 SGHNT, CDR2 YENEEA. Deletions cut 5 bases from V and 1 base from J, with 11 bases between. This CDR3 comprises 14 residues. The single heparinised draw taken from each donor contained around 100 mL of blood on average. This clonotype originated in a man aged 25 to 40 with type 1 diabetes. Sequencing was done on a sample of naive CD4+ T cells from blood. The V call is TRBV11-3, the J call TRBJ1-2; D is perhaps TRBD1 (6 bases). The CDR3, as DNA: TGTGCCAGCAGCGACACAGGGATTAACTATGGCTACACCTTC. It specifies CASSDTGINYGYTF. Full variable domain (missing parts from reference TRBV11-3 and TRBJ1-2): EAGVVQSPRYKIIEKKQPVAFWCNPISGHNTLYWYLQNLGQGPELLIRYENEEAVDDSQLPKDRFSAERLKGVDSTLKIQPAELGDSAVYLCASSDTGINYGYTFGSGTRLTVV.